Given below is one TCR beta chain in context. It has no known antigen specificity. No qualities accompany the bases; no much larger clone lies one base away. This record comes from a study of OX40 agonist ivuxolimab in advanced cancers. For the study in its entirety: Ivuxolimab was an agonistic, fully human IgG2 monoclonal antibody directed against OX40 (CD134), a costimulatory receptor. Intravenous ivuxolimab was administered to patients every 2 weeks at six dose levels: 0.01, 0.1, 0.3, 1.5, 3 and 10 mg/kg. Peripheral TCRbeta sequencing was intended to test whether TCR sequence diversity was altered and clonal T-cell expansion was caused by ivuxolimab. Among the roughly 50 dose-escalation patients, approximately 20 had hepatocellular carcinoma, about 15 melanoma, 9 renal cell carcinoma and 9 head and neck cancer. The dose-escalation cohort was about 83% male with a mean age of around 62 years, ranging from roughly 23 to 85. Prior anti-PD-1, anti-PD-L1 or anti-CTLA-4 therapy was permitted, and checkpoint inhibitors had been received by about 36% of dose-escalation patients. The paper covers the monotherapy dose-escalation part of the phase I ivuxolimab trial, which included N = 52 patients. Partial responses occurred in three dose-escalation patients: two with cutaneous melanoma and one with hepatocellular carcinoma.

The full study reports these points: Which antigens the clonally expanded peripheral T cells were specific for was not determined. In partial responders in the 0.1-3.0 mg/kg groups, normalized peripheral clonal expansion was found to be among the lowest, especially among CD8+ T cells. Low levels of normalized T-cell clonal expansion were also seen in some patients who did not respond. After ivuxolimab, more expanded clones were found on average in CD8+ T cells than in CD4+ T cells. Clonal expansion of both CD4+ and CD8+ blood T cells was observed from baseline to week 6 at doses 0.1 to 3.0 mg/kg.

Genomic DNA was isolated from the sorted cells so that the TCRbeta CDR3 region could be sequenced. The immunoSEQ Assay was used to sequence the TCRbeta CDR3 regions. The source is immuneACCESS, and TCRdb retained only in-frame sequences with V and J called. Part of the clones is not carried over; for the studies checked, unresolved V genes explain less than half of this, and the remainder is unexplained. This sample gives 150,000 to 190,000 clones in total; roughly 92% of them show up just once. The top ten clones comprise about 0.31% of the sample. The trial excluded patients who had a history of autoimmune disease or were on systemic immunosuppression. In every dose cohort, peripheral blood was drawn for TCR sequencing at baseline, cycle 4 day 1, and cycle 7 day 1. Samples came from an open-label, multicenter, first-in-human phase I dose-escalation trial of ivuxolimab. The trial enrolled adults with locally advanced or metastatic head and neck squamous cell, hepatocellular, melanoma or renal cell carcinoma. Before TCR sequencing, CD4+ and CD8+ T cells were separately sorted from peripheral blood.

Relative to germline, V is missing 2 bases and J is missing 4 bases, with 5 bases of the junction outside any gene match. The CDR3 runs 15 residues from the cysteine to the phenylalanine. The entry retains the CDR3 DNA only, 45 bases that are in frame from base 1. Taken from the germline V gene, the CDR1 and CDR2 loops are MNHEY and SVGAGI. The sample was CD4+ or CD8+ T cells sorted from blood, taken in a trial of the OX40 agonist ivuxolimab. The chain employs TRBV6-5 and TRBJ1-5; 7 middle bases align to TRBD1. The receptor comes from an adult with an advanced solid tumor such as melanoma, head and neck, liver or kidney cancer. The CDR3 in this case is CASSYHRGGNQPQHF. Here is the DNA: TGTGCCAGCAGTTACCACAGGGGCGGGAATCAGCCCCAGCATTTT.